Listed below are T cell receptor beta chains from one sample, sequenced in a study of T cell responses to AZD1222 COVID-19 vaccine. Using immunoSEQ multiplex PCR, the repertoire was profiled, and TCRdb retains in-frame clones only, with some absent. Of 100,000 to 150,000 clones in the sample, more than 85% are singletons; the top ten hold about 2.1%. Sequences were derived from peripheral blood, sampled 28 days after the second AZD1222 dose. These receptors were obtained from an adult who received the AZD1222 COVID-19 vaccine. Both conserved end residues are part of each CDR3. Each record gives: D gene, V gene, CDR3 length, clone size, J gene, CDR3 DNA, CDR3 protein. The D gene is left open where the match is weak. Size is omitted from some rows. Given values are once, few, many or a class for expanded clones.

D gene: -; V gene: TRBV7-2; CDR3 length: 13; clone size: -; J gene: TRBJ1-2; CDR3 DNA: TGTGCCAGCAGCACATCAGGGGTCGACGGCTACACCTTC; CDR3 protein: CASSTSGVDGYTF
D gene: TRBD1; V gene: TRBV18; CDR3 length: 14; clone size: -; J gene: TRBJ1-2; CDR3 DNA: TGTGCCAGCTCAAGGACGGGACAGGGGGATGGCTACACCTTC; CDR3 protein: CASSRTGQGDGYTF
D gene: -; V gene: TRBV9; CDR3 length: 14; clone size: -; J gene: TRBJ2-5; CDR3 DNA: TGTGCCAGCAGCGTAGCTCAGGGGAAAGAGACCCAGTACTTC; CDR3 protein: CASSVAQGKETQYF
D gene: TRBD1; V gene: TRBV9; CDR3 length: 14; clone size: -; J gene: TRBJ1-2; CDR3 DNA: TGTGCCAGCAGTGCTGGACAGGGCCGGCATGGCTACACCTTC; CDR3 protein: CASSAGQGRHGYTF
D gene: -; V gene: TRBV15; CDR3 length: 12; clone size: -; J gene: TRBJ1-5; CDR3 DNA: TGTGCCACCAGCAGATTTAGTCAGCCCCAGCATTTT; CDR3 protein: CATSRFSQPQHF
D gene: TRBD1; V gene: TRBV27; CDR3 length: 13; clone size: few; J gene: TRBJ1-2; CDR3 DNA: TGTGCCAGCAGCACGACAGGGAATAGTGGCTACACCTTC; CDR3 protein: CASSTTGNSGYTF
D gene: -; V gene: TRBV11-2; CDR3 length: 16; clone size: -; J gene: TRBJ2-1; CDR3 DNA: TGTGCCAGCAGCTTAAGGTCGGGAGACTTTTACAATGAGCAGTTCTTC; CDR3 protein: CASSLRSGDFYNEQFF
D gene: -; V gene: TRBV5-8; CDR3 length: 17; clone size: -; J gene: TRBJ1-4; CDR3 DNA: TGTGCCAGCAGCTTGGCTATGGTTGGGGCCCGGGGTGAAAAACTGTTTTTT; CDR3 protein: CASSLAMVGARGEKLFF
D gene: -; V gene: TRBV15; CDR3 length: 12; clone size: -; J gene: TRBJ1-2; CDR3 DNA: TGTGCCACCAGCAGAGATGGGGTTGGCTACACCTTC; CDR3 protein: CATSRDGVGYTF
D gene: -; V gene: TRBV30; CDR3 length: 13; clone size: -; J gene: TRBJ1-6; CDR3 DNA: TGTGCCTGGAGCAACCTTGGGAATTCACCCCTCCACTTT; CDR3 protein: CAWSNLGNSPLHF
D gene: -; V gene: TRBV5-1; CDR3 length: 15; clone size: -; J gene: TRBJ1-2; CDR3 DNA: TGCGCCAGCAGCTCAGGCGCCCAGGGGCTCTATGGCTACACCTTC; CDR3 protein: CASSSGAQGLYGYTF
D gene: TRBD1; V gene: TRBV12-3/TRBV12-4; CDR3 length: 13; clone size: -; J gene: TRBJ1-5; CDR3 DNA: TGTGCCAGCAGGGGACAGGGAGTGGAGCCCCAGCATTTT; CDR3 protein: CASRGQGVEPQHF
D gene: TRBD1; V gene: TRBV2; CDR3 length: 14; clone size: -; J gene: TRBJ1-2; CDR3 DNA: TGTGCCAGCAGTGAAGACCCAGGGGGCAACGGCTACACCTTC; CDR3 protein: CASSEDPGGNGYTF
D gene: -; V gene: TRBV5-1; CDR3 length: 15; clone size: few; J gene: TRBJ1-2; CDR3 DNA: TGCGCCAGCAGCTTGGTTGGGGACGCGAACTATGGCTACACCTTC; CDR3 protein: CASSLVGDANYGYTF
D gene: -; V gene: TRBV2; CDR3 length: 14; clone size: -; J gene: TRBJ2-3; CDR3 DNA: TGTGCCAGCAGAGGCATCTCCTGGACGGATACGCAGTATTTT; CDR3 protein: CASRGISWTDTQYF
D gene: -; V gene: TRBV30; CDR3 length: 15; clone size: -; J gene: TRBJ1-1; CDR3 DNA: TGTGCCTGGAGTGTTAACGACAGGTGGAACACTGAAGCTTTCTTT; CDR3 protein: CAWSVNDRWNTEAFF
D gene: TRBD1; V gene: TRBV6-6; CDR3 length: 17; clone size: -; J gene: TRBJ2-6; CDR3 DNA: TGTGCCAGCAGTCCTATGACAGGGACGACTGGGGCCAACGTCCTGACTTTC; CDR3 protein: CASSPMTGTTGANVLTF
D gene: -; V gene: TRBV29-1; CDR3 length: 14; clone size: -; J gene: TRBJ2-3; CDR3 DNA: TGCAGCCCACGCCGGGCAGCTAGCACAGATACGCAGTATTTT; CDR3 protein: CSPRRAASTDTQYF
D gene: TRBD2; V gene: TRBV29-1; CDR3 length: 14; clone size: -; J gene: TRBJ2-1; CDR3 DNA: TGCAGCGTTGATGGACTAGCGGGACATGGGGAGCAGTTCTTC; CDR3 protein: CSVDGLAGHGEQFF
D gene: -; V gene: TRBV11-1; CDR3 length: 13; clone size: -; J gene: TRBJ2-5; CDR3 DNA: TGTGCCAGCACCTACGAGGGGTCGGAGACCCAGTACTTC; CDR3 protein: CASTYEGSETQYF
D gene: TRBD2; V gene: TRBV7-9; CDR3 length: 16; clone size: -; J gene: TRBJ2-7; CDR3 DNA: TGTGCCAGCAGCTCAGGGCCCGGGGGGAAGTCCTACGAGCAGTACTTC; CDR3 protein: CASSSGPGGKSYEQYF
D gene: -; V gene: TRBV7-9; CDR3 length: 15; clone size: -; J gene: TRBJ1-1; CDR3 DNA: TGTGCCAGCAGCTCTAACGCGGCAGCAGGACCTGAAGCTTTCTTT; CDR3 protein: CASSSNAAAGPEAFF
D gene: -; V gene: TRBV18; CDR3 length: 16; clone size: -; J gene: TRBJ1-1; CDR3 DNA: TGTGCCAGCTCACCACCCTGGGCTATTAGGGGCACTGAAGCTTTCTTT; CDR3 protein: CASSPPWAIRGTEAFF
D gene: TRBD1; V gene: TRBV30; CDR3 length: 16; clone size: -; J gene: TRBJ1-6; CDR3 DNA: TGTGCCTGGAGTGTAATACAGGGGGAGCCTAATTCACCCCTCCACTTT; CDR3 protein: CAWSVIQGEPNSPLHF
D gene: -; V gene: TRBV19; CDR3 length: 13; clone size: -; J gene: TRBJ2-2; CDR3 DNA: TGTGCCAGTAGTATAGATCTGAGGGGACGGCTGTTTTTT; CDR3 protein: CASSIDLRGRLFF
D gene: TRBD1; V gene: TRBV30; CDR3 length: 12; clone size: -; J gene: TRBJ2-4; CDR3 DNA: TGTGGGCTAACAGGGGACAAAAACATTCAGTACTTC; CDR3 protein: CGLTGDKNIQYF
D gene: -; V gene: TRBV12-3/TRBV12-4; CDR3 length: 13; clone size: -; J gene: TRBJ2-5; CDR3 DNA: TGTGCCAGCAGGAGGACAGAACGGGAGACCCAGTACTTC; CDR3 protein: CASRRTERETQYF
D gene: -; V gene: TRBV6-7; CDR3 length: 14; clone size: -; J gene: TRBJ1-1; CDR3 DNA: TGTGCCAGCAGTTCCAAGGGCCTGAACACTGAAGCTTTCTTT; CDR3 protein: CASSSKGLNTEAFF